These 13 T cell receptor beta chains were all obtained from the same sample, sequenced in a study of cytomegalovirus exposure and HLA in healthy donors. TCRdb's table, derived via immunoSEQ multiplex PCR, lists solely in-frame clones and lacks some. The table has 150,000 to 180,000 clones, 65% to 90% seen once. Sequencing was carried out using PBMCs. The receptor source for this set is a man aged 18-30 years in good health and CMV-seropositive.

The chain couples TRBV19 to TRBJ2-2; 15 positions match TRBD2. There are 20 residues in the CDR3. The germline CDR1 and CDR2 sequences are LNHDA and SQIVND (reference sequence). Trimming removed 7 bases from V and 5 bases from J; junction bases left unmatched: 17. CDR3 in DNA: TGTGCCAGTACTACACCTCCTGGACTAGCGGGAGGGCCGGAGACCGGGGAGCTGTTTTTT. Its translation: CASTTPPGLAGGPETGELFF.

J is TRBJ1-1 and V is TRBV7-2, with D tentatively TRBD1 (6 bases). Germline CDR1 is SGHTA and CDR2 is FQGNSA. Trimming shortened V by 2 bases and J by 1 base, and 11 bases separated the two germline ends. This CDR3 spans 15 amino acids. For the CDR3, the DNA is TGTGCCAGCAGCTTAATCCAGGGGACGAACACTGAAGCTTTCTTT. Translated, it gives CASSLIQGTNTEAFF.

The V and J genes are TRBV6-5 and TRBJ2-1; 10 bases are a match to TRBD1. Germline V gene lookup returns CDR1 MNHEY and CDR2 SVGAGI. This CDR3 comprises 14 residues. After removal of 5 bases from V and 7 bases from J, the junction contained 5 bases not matched to a gene. The CDR3 spells CASSGGQGRNEQFF. The DNA of the CDR3 is TGTGCCAGCAGTGGGGGACAGGGGAGGAATGAGCAGTTCTTC.

CDR3 protein: CASSPSDNPYEQYF. CDR3 coding DNA: TGTGCCAGCAGTCCCTCGGACAATCCCTACGAGCAGTACTTC. The rearrangement links TRBV4-2 to TRBJ2-7; tentatively, D is TRBD1 (5 bases). Between the trimmed V and J ends, which lost 6 bases and 2 bases, there was a span of 14 bases. This CDR3 is built from 14 residues. Germline V gives CDR1 LGHNA, CDR2 YNFKEQ.

This clone came up once. V and J are TRBV11-1 and TRBJ1-1; 9 bases fit TRBD1. V trimming: 5 bases; J trimming: 10 bases; junction bases outside the gene matches: 5. Germline lookup yields CDR1 SGHAT and CDR2 FQDESV (reference sequence). The CDR3 loop spans 12 amino acids. The CDR3 here is CASSPDRGGAFF. The CDR3 DNA reads as TGTGCCAGCAGCCCGGACAGGGGAGGAGCTTTCTTT.

This clone was seen more than once but under ten times. V gene TRBV19 combines with J gene TRBJ2-7; the match to TRBD1 covers 11 bases. This CDR3 contains 13 residues. Germline CDR1 and CDR2: LNHDA and SQIVND (reference sequence). V shed 3 bases, J shed 7 bases, and the junction held 2 bases outside the gene matches. In nucleotides, the CDR3 is TGTGCCAGTAGTATGGACAGGGGGCGGGAGCAGTACTTC. Amino acids: CASSMDRGREQYF.

The chain has TRBV28 and TRBJ1-6; the D gene is possibly TRBD1 (5 bases). V was clipped by 3 bases and J by 5 bases, with 23 bases between them. From germline, CDR1 is MDHEN and CDR2 SYDVKM. This CDR3 region has 19 residues. The CDR3 sequence: CASSLDLTGAEINNSPLHF. CDR3 nucleotide sequence: TGTGCCAGCAGTTTGGACCTAACTGGGGCGGAAATAAATAATTCACCCCTCCACTTT.

This clone was recorded a few times. The V gene is TRBV28, the J gene TRBJ1-5; D unresolved. This CDR3 spans 14 amino acids. The germline CDR1 and CDR2 sequences are MDHEN and SYDVKM. CDR3 sequence: CAVATSPSNQPQHF. The CDR3 nucleotides read TGTGCGGTAGCGACATCCCCTAGCAATCAGCCCCAGCATTTT.

This chain uses TRBV6-5 with TRBJ1-1, with a weak D call TRBD1 (6 bases). This CDR3 region has 13 residues. The germline CDR1 and CDR2 sequences are MNHEY and SVGAGI. V shed 5 bases and J shed 2 bases, with 9 bases lying between them. Here the CDR3 DNA reads TGTGCCAGCAGTGACAGGTTCAACACTGAAGCTTTCTTT. Translation: CASSDRFNTEAFF.

The chain has TRBV18 and TRBJ2-7; D is possibly TRBD1 (6 bases). The germline CDR1 and CDR2 sequences are KGHSH and LQKENI. CDR3 length equals 13 residues. Trimming pared 3 bases from V and 9 bases from J, leaving 15 bases between. The CDR3 protein is CASSPFETGGQYF. CDR3 sequence (DNA): TGTGCCAGCTCACCCTTCGAGACAGGTGGGCAGTACTTC. Looking up the rest from reference TRBV18 and TRBJ2-7 gives the full variable domain: NAGVMQNPRHLVRRRGQEARLRCSPMKGHSHVYWYRQLPEEGLKFMVYLQKENIIDESGMPKERFSAEFPKEGPSILRIQQVVRGDSAAYFCASSPFETGGQYFGPGTRLTVT.

V usage is TRBV5-1 and J usage is TRBJ1-1; 8 positions match TRBD1. The CDR3 has 14 amino acids. Trimming removed 3 bases from V and 9 bases from J; junction bases left unmatched: 10. Germline loops: CDR1 SGHRS, CDR2 YFSETQ. CDR3 region: CASSSGQGGGKAFF. Written as DNA, the CDR3 is TGCGCCAGCAGCTCAGGACAGGGTGGAGGAAAAGCTTTCTTT.

The V and J genes are TRBV11-1 and TRBJ2-3, with 10 bases that match TRBD2. CDR1 and CDR2 from the germline V gene are SGHAT and FQDESV (reference sequence). This CDR3 contains 16 residues. After removal of 5 bases from V and 3 bases from J, the junction contained 8 bases not matched to a gene. CDR3 coding DNA: TGTGCCAGCAGCATAAAAGCGGGAGGGCCTACAGATACGCAGTATTTT. It is translated as CASSIKAGGPTDTQYF.

This clone has just a few counts. V is TRBV18 and J is TRBJ1-3; 8 bases are shared with TRBD1. V lost 6 bases, J lost 1 base, and 14 bases stayed unmatched. In germline, CDR1 is KGHSH, CDR2 LQKENI. This CDR3 spans 18 amino acids. Here the CDR3 reads CASSAAGGQDSSGNTIYF. DNA of the CDR3: TGTGCCAGCTCGGCGGCAGGGGGCCAGGACTCGTCTGGAAACACCATATATTTT.